The 22 T cell receptor beta chains listed next were all sequenced from one sample in a study of CD8 T cells in ankylosing spondylitis. TCRdb fed the 5' RACE reads into MiXCR, producing one record per CDR3 protein. The sample lists roughly 150,000 distinct CDR3 sequences, around 32% seen once, with 6% in the top ten. The material sequenced was synovial fluid, either unsorted or a sorted T cell fraction (not recorded which). These receptors came from a male donor with ankylosing spondylitis.

This clonotype was found a few times. V is TRBV6-1 and J is TRBJ2-2, with 7 bases identical to TRBD1. The germline V gene has CDR1 MNHNS and CDR2 SASEGT. The CDR3 runs 15 residues. V lost 7 bases and J lost 4; bases outside the gene matches: 9. In DNA, the CDR3 is TGTGCCAGCACCCCACAGGGGTGGAGCACCGGGGAGCTGTTTTTT. The encoded protein is CASTPQGWSTGELFF.

This chain's CDR3 is CASSPGPPTGGAETQYF. DNA of the CDR3: TGTGCCAGCTCACCAGGGCCCCCGACAGGGGGCGCGGAGACCCAGTACTTC. V is TRBV18 and J is TRBJ2-5; 10 bases are a match to TRBD1. The CDR3 length is 17 residues. Germline V gene data show CDR1 as KGHSH and CDR2 as LQKENI. V shed 2 bases, J shed 5 bases, and the junction held 11 bases outside the gene matches.

The chain combines TRBV6-5 with TRBJ2-7, with 9 bases identical to TRBD1. CDR1 and CDR2 from the germline V gene are MNHEY and SVGAGI. The V segment lost 6 bases and the J segment 3 bases; nucleotides outside the gene matches: 9. The CDR3 extends over 15 amino acids. This chain's CDR3 is CASSYTGQGRYEQYF. DNA of the CDR3: TGTGCCAGCAGCTACACGGGACAGGGACGCTACGAGCAGTACTTC.

This clonotype appeared a few times. This chain joins TRBV12-3 or TRBV12-4 and TRBJ1-3, with D possibly being TRBD1 (6 bases). Trimming stripped 8 bases from V and 2 bases from J, with 13 bases between. This CDR3 has 14 residues. CDR3 sequence (DNA): TGTGCCAGCGGCCTTGGGGGGCCTGGAAACACCATATATTTT. It is translated as CASGLGGPGNTIYF.

The DNA of the CDR3 is TGTGCCAGCGGGACTTTAATAGCGGTCGGGGGAACCCAGTACTTC. Translation: CASGTLIAVGGTQYF. This chain connects TRBV12-3 or TRBV12-4 to TRBJ2-5, with D possibly being TRBD2 (6 bases). With 8 bases removed from V and 8 bases from J, the gap between germline ends came to 24 bases. The CDR3 runs to 15 residues.

This clonotype was detected a few times. CDR3 DNA sequence: TGTGCCAGCAGCGCCGGGACAGGGGGTATCGGGGAGCTGTTTTTT. Translated: CASSAGTGGIGELFF. This chain links TRBV6-1 with TRBJ2-2, with TRBD1 matching 11 bases. From germline, CDR1 is MNHNS and CDR2 SASEGT. CDR3 length: 15 amino acids. Trimming at V came to 6 bases and at J to 7 bases, leaving 7 bases not matched to a gene.

The V and J genes are TRBV6-2 or TRBV6-3 and TRBJ2-1, with a tentative D call TRBD2 (5 bases). The CDR3 consists of 17 residues. V was clipped by 3 bases and J by 1 base, with 16 bases between them. Germline V gene lookup returns CDR1 MNHEY and CDR2 SVGEGT. CDR3 loop: CASSYKRRSASYNEQFF. DNA for the CDR3: TGTGCCAGCAGTTATAAGCGGCGAAGCGCATCCTACAATGAGCAGTTCTTC.

The rearrangement links TRBV5-1 to TRBJ2-1, with 9 nucleotides matching TRBD2. The germline CDR1 and CDR2 sequences are SGHRS and YFSETQ. The CDR3 is 15 residues long. V shed 5 bases and J 0 bases; nucleotides not matched to a gene: 3. CDR3 DNA: TGCGCCAGCAGTCTAGCGGGGAACTCCTACAATGAGCAGTTCTTC. Protein sequence: CASSLAGNSYNEQFF.

The chain couples TRBV7-2 to TRBJ1-5; D unclear. Germline V CDR1 and CDR2: SGHTA, FQGNSA. This CDR3 is built from 13 residues. V was cut by 2 bases and J by 7 bases, with 9 bases left in between. Here the CDR3 reads CASSLWVGQPQHF. In DNA form, the CDR3 reads TGTGCCAGCAGCTTATGGGTGGGGCAGCCCCAGCATTTT.

V is TRBV20-1 and J is TRBJ2-7; a weak D match, TRBD1 (5 bases). Germline assignment: CDR1 DFQATT and CDR2 SNEGSKA (reference sequence). The CDR3 contains 12 residues. Trimming took 3 bases from V and 6 from J, leaving 12 bases between them. The CDR3 is CSARTDSVEQYF. The CDR3 region has the DNA TGCAGTGCTAGGACAGACTCCGTCGAGCAGTACTTC.

This chain links TRBV19 with TRBJ1-1; no definite D call. Germline CDR1 LNHDA, CDR2 SQIVND (reference sequence). The length of the CDR3 is 13 residues. The V gene lost 5 bases and the J gene lost 4 bases, with 11 bases spanning the gap. The chain's CDR3 is CASSVGVGTEAFF. In DNA, the CDR3 is TGTGCCAGTAGTGTAGGTGTAGGCACTGAAGCTTTCTTT.

J is TRBJ1-1 and V is TRBV7-2; no firm D call. CDR3 length: 15 amino acids. Per germline, CDR1 SGHTA and CDR2 FQGNSA. Trimming removed 4 bases from V and 1 base from J, with 13 bases in between. This chain's CDR3 is CASSSSGVGNTEAFF. CDR3 coding DNA: TGTGCCAGCAGCTCTAGTGGGGTGGGGAACACTGAAGCTTTCTTT.

CDR3 protein: CASSYASGTHTDTQYF. The CDR3 DNA sequence: TGTGCCAGCAGTTACGCTAGCGGGACTCACACAGATACGCAGTATTTT. The chain employs TRBV6-2 or TRBV6-3 and TRBJ2-3; 9 nucleotides align to TRBD2. Germline loops: CDR1 MNHEY, CDR2 SVGEGT. CDR3 size: 16 residues. The V segment lost 2 bases and the J segment 2 bases; nucleotides outside the gene matches: 5.

The chain carries TRBV7-2 and TRBJ2-1, with 8 bases matching TRBD1. The CDR3 extends over 15 amino acids. The trim removed 5 bases at V and 0 bases at J, leaving 3 bases unmatched. Germline V gene data show CDR1 as SGHTA and CDR2 as FQGNSA. CDR3 in amino acids: CASSLGQVSYNEQFF. CDR3 DNA sequence: TGTGCCAGCAGCCTGGGACAGGTCTCCTACAATGAGCAGTTCTTC.

This chain links TRBV15 with TRBJ2-3; 7 bases fit TRBD2. V shed 1 base and J 2 bases; nucleotides not matched to a gene: 12. In germline, CDR1 is LNHNV, CDR2 YYDKDF (reference sequence). This CDR3 has 18 amino acids. The CDR3 region is CATSRVIAGAWDTDTQYF. For the CDR3, the DNA is TGTGCCACCAGCAGAGTTATCGCGGGAGCCTGGGACACAGATACGCAGTATTTT.

The J gene is TRBJ2-5, the V gene TRBV7-2; 8 bases line up with TRBD1. Germline lookup yields CDR1 SGHTA and CDR2 FQGNSA. Trimming at V came to 2 bases and at J to 3 bases, leaving 2 bases not matched to a gene. The CDR3 runs to 14 residues. This CDR3 reads CASSLQTGEETQYF. The CDR3, as DNA: TGTGCCAGCAGCTTACAGACAGGGGAAGAGACCCAGTACTTC.

This chain links TRBV7-9 with TRBJ2-2, with D unresolved. V dropped 1 base and J dropped 3 bases, with 9 bases sitting between them. Germline CDR1 reads SEHNR; CDR2 reads FQNEAQ (reference sequence). The CDR3 consists of 15 residues. CDR3 sequence: CASSLVFGDTGELFF. The CDR3 coding sequence is TGTGCCAGCAGCTTAGTTTTCGGTGACACCGGGGAGCTGTTTTTT.

There are many counts of this clonotype. The rearrangement uses TRBV6-1 and TRBJ2-1; 12 bases match TRBD2. CDR3 length: 17 amino acids. The junction had 14 bases not matched to a gene; V was cut back by 6 bases and J by 8 bases. Germline V gene sequence: CDR1 MNHNS, CDR2 SASEGT. The CDR3 DNA sequence: TGTGCCAGCAGGCCGACTAGCGGGAGCACCAGGGGACATGAGCAGTTCTTC. It codes for CASRPTSGSTRGHEQFF.

Written as DNA, the CDR3 is TGTGCCAGCAGCCAAGATCGAGGGGACCCCTACGAGCAGTACTTC. Translated, it gives CASSQDRGDPYEQYF. This chain links TRBV4-2 with TRBJ2-7, with D perhaps being TRBD1 or TRBD2 (5 bases each). Germline CDR1 LGHNA, CDR2 YNFKEQ. The CDR3 is 15 residues long. V lost 0 bases, J lost 2 bases, and 11 bases lay in between.

This clonotype appeared many times. V and J are TRBV20-1 and TRBJ2-6; D is ambiguous. The CDR3 runs 14 residues. Trimming shortened V by 0 bases and J by 2 bases, and 5 bases separated the two germline ends. CDR1 DFQATT and CDR2 SNEGSKA come from the germline V gene (reference sequence). Here the CDR3 reads CSAREGAGANVLTF. The CDR3, as DNA: TGCAGTGCTAGAGAGGGCGCTGGGGCCAACGTCCTGACTTTC.

The chain carries TRBV5-1 and TRBJ1-6; no definite D call. Germline CDR1 is SGHRS and CDR2 is YFSETQ. Trimming pared 2 bases from V and 8 bases from J, leaving 8 bases between. This CDR3 has 13 residues. The CDR3, as DNA: TGCGCCAGCAGCTTCGGGCAGGATTCACCCCTCCACTTT. Its translation is CASSFGQDSPLHF.

This clonotype was detected a few times. V usage is TRBV28 and J usage is TRBJ1-1, with 9 bases that match TRBD1. From germline, CDR1 is MDHEN and CDR2 SYDVKM. The V and J ends lost 7 bases and 11 bases, in that order; junction bases with no gene match: 8. CDR3 size: 12 residues. The CDR3 DNA is TGTGCCAGCAACACAGGGGGCCGGTGGGCTTTCTTT. Its protein is CASNTGGRWAFF.